The entry below gives a single TCR delta chain sequence along with its context. This may stem from a read error, because a much larger clone lies one nucleotide away. Distinct nucleotide sequences in the sample also encode this CDR3. These data are taken from a study of gamma-delta T cells after stem cell transplantation. TCRdb re-called the RT-PCR reads using CATT. The table records about 2,300 delta-chain clones, less than 4.5% of them present only once. Looked up from germline, CDR1 is GEAIGNYY and CDR2 is EKD. This CDR3 is 16 amino acids long. Trimming took 1 base from V and 6 from J, leaving 20 bases between them.

The chain recombines TRDV2 with TRDJ1; TRDD3 is a possible D gene (5 bases). The sequence came from a human donor. It is not recorded whose cells these are; they may come from a transplant donor. Source material: gamma-delta T cells. The CDR3 nucleotides read TGTGCCTGTGACACGATACCTGGTGGCACAGAAAATAAACTCATCTTT. This codes for CACDTIPGGTENKLIF.